This T cell receptor (beta chain) was sequenced during a study of blood T cell repertoires in COVID-19. About the research overall: Acute-phase and convalescent COVID-19 samples originated in the United States, Italy and Spain.

Participant-given clinical history determined each cohort assignment. Two negative PCRs, clearance, or symptom resolution characterized the recovered Cohort 3 donors. V shed 1 base and J shed 6 bases, with 8 bases lying between them. In germline, CDR1 is SGHRS, CDR2 YFSETQ. There are 13 residues in the CDR3. Authors' processing steps: Amplifying reference gene primers gave estimates of nucleated cell counts. TCRdb's copy holds only in-frame clones and misses some; the assay was immunoSEQ multiplex PCR. V and J calls and clone size are given by that table; D and trimming were obtained from the DNA. This sample has 200,000 or so clones, with around 90% found just once.

Sequencing was performed on PBMCs or T cells enriched from blood (not recorded which). The chain has TRBV5-1 and TRBJ1-5; D is unresolved. The clonotype comes from a woman in her thirties who had recovered from COVID-19. The CDR3 bases are TGCGCCAGCAGCTTGTCGGGGAGTCAGCCCCAGCATTTT. It encodes CASSLSGSQPQHF. Supplemented by reference TRBV5-1 and TRBJ1-5, the full variable domain reads KAGVTQTPRYLIKTRGQQVTLSCSPISGHRSVSWYQQTPGQGLQFLFEYFSETQRNKGNFPGRFSGRQFSNSRSEMNVSTLELGDSALYLCASSLSGSQPQHFGDGTRLSIL.